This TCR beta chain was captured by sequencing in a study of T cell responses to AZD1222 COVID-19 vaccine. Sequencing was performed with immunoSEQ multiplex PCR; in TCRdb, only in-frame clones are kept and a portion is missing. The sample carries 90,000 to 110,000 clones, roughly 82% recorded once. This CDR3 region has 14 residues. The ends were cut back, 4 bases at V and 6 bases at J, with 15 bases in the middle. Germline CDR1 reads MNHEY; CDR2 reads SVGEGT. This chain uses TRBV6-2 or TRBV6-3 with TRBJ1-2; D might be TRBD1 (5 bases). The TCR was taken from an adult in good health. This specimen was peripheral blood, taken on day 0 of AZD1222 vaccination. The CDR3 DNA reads TGTGCCAGCAGTTCTCGGAGCAGGGTAAATGGCTACACCTTC. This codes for CASSSRSRVNGYTF.